This T cell receptor beta chain came from a study of preoperative IRX-2 immunotherapy in early breast cancer. Stated treatment: preoperative locoregional IRX-2 cytokine immunotherapy. Patients received preoperative, locoregional IRX-2 cytokine immunotherapy in a phase Ib study. Only one count was recorded for this clone. The repertoire was sequenced with immunoSEQ multiplex PCR; TCRdb's copy has only in-frame clones and lacks some. The profile covers around 39,000 clones, with about 95% appearing a single time and around 1.7% taken by the ten largest. V lost 7 bases and J lost 0, with 13 bases in between. CDR1 and CDR2 (germline): MNHEY, SVGAGI. This CDR3 comprises 15 residues.

The sequences come from tumor tissue, collected after IRX-2 immunotherapy. The gene calls are TRBV6-5 and TRBJ1-3, with D possibly TRBD1 on 6 matching bases. The sequence came from a human donor with breast cancer. CDR3 DNA: TGTGCCAGCAAACGACAGGCTACCTCTGGAAACACCATATATTTT. Its protein product is CASKRQATSGNTIYF.